This TCR beta chain was observed in a study of T cells in Graves' hyperthyroidism and ophthalmopathy. This clonotype has a count of ten or more. The CDR3 runs 15 residues. V lost 2 bases and J lost 3, with 12 bases in between. The germline CDR1 and CDR2 sequences are SNHLY and FYNNEI. Researchers took RNA transcripts and amplified the TCR beta CDR3 regions from them. TCR CDR3 underwent first-round RT-PCR with the HTBI primer set. In TCRdb, the multiplex PCR reads were re-called with MiXCR into one record per CDR3 protein. This table holds around 360,000 distinct CDR3 sequences, 13% to 15% found once. This clonotype originated in a woman aged 55-70 years with Graves' ophthalmopathy. The chain carries TRBV2 and TRBJ2-3; D remains unclear. The specimen sequenced was blood. The CDR3: CASSESAFGTDTQYF. For the CDR3, the DNA is TGTGCCAGCAGTGAATCCGCCTTTGGGACAGATACGCAGTATTTT.